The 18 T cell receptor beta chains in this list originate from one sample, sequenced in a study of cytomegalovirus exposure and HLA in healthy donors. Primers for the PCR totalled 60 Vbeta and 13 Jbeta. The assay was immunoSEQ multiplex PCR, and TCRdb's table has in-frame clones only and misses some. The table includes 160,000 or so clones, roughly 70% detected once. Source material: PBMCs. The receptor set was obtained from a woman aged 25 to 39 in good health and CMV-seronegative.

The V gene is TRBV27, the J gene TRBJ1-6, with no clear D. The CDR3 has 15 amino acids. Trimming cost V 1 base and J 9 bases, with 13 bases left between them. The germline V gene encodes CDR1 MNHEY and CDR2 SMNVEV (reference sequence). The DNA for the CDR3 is TGTGCCAGCAGTTTATTTTCCCTGCGGCGTTCACCCCTCCACTTT. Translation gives CASSLFSLRRSPLHF.

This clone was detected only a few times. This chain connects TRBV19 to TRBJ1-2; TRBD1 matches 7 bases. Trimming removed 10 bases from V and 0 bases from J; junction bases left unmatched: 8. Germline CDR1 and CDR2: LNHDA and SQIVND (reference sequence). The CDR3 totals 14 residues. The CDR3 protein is CATRTGRTNYGYTF. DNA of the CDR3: TGTGCCACGAGGACAGGTCGGACTAACTATGGCTACACCTTC.

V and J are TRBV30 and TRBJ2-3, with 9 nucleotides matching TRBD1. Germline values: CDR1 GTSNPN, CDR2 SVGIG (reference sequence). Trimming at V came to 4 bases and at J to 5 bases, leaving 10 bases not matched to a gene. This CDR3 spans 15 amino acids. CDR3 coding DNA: TGTGCCTGGACCCAGGGACAGGGAGCGGGAGATACGCAGTATTTT. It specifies CAWTQGQGAGDTQYF.

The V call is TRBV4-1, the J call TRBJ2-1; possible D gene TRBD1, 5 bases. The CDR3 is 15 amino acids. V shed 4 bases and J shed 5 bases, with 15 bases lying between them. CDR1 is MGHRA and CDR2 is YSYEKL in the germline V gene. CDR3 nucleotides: TGCGCCAGCAGCCCAGAAGTAGGGGTAAACAATGAGCAGTTCTTC. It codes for CASSPEVGVNNEQFF.

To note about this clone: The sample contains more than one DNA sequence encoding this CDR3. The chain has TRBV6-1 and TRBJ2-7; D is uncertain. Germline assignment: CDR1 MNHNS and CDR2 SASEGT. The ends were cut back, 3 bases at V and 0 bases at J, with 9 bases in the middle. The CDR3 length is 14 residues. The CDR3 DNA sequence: TGTGCCAGCAGTGAGAGCCCACTCTCCTACGAGCAGTACTTC. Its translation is CASSESPLSYEQYF.

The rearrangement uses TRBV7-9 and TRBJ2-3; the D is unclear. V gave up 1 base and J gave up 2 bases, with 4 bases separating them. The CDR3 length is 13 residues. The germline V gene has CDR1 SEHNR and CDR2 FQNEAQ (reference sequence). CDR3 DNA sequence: TGTGCCAGCAGCTTAGATATCACAGATACGCAGTATTTT. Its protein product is CASSLDITDTQYF.

CDR3 in amino acids: CASSQDGAGDTQYF. CDR3 in DNA: TGTGCCAGCAGCCAAGATGGGGCAGGAGATACGCAGTATTTT. The chain has TRBV4-2 and TRBJ2-3; the D gene is possibly TRBD1 (5 bases). V shed 0 bases and J shed 5 bases, with 9 bases lying between them. CDR3 length: 14 amino acids. Germline V gene lookup returns CDR1 LGHNA and CDR2 YNFKEQ.

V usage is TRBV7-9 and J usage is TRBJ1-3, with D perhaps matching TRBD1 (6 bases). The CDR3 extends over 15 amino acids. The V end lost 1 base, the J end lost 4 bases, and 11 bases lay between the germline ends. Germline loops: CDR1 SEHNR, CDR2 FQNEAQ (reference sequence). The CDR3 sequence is CASSLEGGLGNTIYF. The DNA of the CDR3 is TGTGCCAGCAGCTTAGAGGGGGGGCTCGGAAACACCATATATTTT.

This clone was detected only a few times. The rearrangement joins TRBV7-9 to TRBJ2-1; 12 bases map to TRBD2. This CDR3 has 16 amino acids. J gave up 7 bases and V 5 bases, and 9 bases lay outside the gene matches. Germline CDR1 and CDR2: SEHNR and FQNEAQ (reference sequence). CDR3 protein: CASSQTSGRARNEQFF. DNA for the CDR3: TGTGCCAGCAGCCAGACTAGCGGGAGAGCACGGAATGAGCAGTTCTTC.

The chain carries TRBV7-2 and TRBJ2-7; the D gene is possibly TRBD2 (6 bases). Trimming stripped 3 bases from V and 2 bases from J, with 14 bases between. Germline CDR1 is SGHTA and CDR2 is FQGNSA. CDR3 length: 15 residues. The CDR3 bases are TGTGCCAGCAGCTTGGGCCCGGGAGTGCCCTACGAGCAGTACTTC. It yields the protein CASSLGPGVPYEQYF.

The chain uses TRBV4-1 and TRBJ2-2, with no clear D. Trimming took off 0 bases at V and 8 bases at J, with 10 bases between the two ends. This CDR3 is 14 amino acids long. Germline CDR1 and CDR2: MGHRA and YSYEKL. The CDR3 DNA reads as TGCGCCAGCAGCCAAGAAGTAGTCTCTGGGGAGCTGTTTTTT. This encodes CASSQEVVSGELFF.

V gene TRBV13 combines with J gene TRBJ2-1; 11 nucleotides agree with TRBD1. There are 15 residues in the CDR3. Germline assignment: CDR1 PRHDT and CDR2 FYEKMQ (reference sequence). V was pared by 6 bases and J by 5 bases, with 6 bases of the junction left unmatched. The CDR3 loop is CASRHAGQGDNEQFF. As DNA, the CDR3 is TGTGCCAGCAGGCACGCGGGACAGGGGGACAATGAGCAGTTCTTC.

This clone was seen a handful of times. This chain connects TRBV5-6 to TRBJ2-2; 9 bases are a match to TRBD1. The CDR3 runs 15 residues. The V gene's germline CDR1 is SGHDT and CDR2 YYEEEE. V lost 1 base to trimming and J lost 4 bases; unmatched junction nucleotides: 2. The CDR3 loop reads CASSLTGGPTGELFF. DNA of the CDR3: TGTGCCAGCAGCTTGACAGGGGGCCCCACCGGGGAGCTGTTTTTT.

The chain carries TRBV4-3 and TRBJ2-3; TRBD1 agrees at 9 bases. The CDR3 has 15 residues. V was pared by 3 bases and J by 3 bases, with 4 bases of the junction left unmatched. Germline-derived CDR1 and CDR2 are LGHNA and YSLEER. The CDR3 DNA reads TGCGCCAGCAGCCAGGAGGGACAGGGTACAGATACGCAGTATTTT. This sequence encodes CASSQEGQGTDTQYF.

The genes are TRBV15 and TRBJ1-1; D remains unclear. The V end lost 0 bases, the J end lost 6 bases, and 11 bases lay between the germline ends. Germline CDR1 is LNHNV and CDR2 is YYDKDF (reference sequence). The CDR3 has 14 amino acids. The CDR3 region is CATSRDPSWPEAFF. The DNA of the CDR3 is TGTGCCACCAGCAGAGATCCATCCTGGCCTGAAGCTTTCTTT.

The CDR3: CASGLWTGVETQYF. DNA for the CDR3: TGTGCTAGTGGTTTGTGGACAGGGGTAGAGACCCAGTACTTC. V gene TRBV12-5 combines with J gene TRBJ2-5, with 9 bases that match TRBD1. Germline trimming cut 2 bases from V and 4 bases from J; bases unmatched to any gene: 2. This CDR3 is built from 14 residues. Germline CDR1 and CDR2: LGHNT and FRNRAP.

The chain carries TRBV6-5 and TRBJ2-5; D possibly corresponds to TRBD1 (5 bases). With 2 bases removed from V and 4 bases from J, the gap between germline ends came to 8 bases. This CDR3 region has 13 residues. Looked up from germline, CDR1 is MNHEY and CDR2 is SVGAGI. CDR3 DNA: TGTGCCAGCAGTTACGACAGTGGAGAGACCCAGTACTTC. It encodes CASSYDSGETQYF.

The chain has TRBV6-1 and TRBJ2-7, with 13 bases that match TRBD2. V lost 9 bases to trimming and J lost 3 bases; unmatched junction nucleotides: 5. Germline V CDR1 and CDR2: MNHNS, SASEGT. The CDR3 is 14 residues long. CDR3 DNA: TGTGCCAGTAGACTAGCGGGGGGCGGCTACGAGCAGTACTTC. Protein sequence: CASRLAGGGYEQYF.